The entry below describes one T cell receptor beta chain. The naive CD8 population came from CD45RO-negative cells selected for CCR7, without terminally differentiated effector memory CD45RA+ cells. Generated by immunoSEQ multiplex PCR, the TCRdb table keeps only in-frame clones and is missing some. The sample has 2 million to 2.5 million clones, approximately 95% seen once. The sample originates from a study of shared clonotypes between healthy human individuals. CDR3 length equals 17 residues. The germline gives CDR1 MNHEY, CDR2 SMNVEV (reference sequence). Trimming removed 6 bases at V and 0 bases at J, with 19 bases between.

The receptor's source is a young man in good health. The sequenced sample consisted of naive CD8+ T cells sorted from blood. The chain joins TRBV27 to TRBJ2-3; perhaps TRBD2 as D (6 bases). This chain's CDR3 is CASRTVGVSGSTDTQYF. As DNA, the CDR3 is TGTGCCAGCAGGACCGTTGGGGTGAGCGGGAGCACAGATACGCAGTATTTT.